This T cell receptor (beta chain) was recovered during a study of CD8 T cells in Susac syndrome. The CDR3 totals 15 residues. V was clipped by 5 bases and J by 2 bases; unmatched bases: 4. The germline gives CDR1 SGHNT, CDR2 YYREEE (reference sequence). Reverse transcription used roughly 0.45 to 1 ug RNA and random hexamers. TCRdb itself ran the immunoSEQ multiplex PCR reads through MiXCR, one entry per CDR3 protein. Counted here are over 140,000 distinct CDR3 sequences, approximately 95% occurring once; the ten biggest clones make up 0.14%. The chain has TRBV5-4 and TRBJ2-7; 13 bases match TRBD2. Sequencing was done on a sample of CD4+ T cells from PBMCs. The receptor was derived from a human donor with Susac syndrome. The CDR3 coding sequence is TGTGCCAGCAGTCCGACTAGCGGGAGGACCTACGAGCAGTACTTC. Translation gives CASSPTSGRTYEQYF.